The 20 T cell receptor beta chains below all came from one sample that was sequenced in a study of cytomegalovirus exposure and HLA in healthy donors (dated by TCRdb to the late 2010s). The library was produced with the immunoSEQ multiplex PCR assay. For the multiplex PCR, a mixture combining 60 forward primers for TCR Vbeta segments and 13 reverse primers for TCR Jbeta segments was used. TCRdb stores this immuneACCESS table with in-frame sequences only. Part of the clones is absent; in the studies checked, under half of the shortfall reflects unresolved V genes, and no reason is known for the rest. This sample lists about 170,000 clones; 75% to 80% were detected once. Of the sample, just under 1% is held by the ten largest clones. What was sequenced was PBMCs. Receptors were obtained from a woman between 50 and 59 years old in good health and CMV-seropositive.

The table lists this clone with a few counts. V gene TRBV2 combines with J gene TRBJ2-1, with TRBD1 matching over 9 bases. Germline lookup yields CDR1 SNHLY and CDR2 FYNNEI. After removal of 5 bases from V and 5 bases from J, the junction contained 4 bases not matched to a gene. The length of the CDR3 is 14 residues. CDR3 residues: CASSQTGGNNEQFF. CDR3 bases: TGTGCCAGCAGTCAGACAGGGGGAAACAATGAGCAGTTCTTC.

The rearrangement links TRBV14 to TRBJ2-3, with 7 bases aligning to TRBD1. This CDR3 comprises 15 residues. V was clipped by 0 bases and J by 7 bases; unmatched bases: 7. CDR1 and CDR2 from the germline V gene are SGHDN and FVKESK. CDR3 sequence: CASSQDVGRGNTQYF. CDR3 in DNA: TGTGCCAGCAGCCAAGATGTAGGCAGGGGGAATACGCAGTATTTT.

This clone showed up just once. This chain connects TRBV6-1 to TRBJ2-2; D tentatively fits TRBD1 or TRBD2 (7 bases each). The V end lost 4 bases, the J end lost 3 bases, and 18 bases lay between the germline ends. The CDR3 is made up of 17 amino acids. Germline CDR1 and CDR2: MNHNS and SASEGT. Here the CDR3 reads CASSAAGQPKYTGELFF. The CDR3 bases are TGTGCCAGCAGTGCAGCGGGACAGCCGAAATACACCGGGGAGCTGTTTTTT.

The chain has TRBV4-1 and TRBJ1-2, with D maybe TRBD1 (5 bases). Germline-derived CDR1 and CDR2 are MGHRA and YSYEKL. V gave up 0 bases and J gave up 8 bases, with 13 bases separating them. CDR3 size: 14 residues. CDR3: CASSQDRESRGYTF. CDR3 nucleotides: TGCGCCAGCAGCCAAGACAGGGAATCGCGGGGCTACACCTTC.

The V and J genes are TRBV2 and TRBJ1-1; no firm D call. The CDR3 is 11 residues long. CDR1 is SNHLY and CDR2 is FYNNEI in the germline V gene. The ends were cut back, 5 bases at V and 5 bases at J, with 6 bases in the middle. CDR3 loop: CASSLRTEAFF. Here the CDR3 DNA reads TGTGCCAGCAGTCTAAGAACTGAAGCTTTCTTT.

The chain links TRBV2 to TRBJ2-5; maybe TRBD2 (6 bases). Germline CDR1 is SNHLY and CDR2 is FYNNEI. Between the trimmed V and J ends, which lost 2 bases and 4 bases, there was a span of 20 bases. This CDR3 is 17 amino acids long. CDR3 residues: CASSELVGSRVGETQYF. For the CDR3, the DNA is TGTGCCAGCAGTGAATTGGTCGGGAGCAGGGTTGGAGAGACCCAGTACTTC.

In its sample, this clone was seen once. The CDR3 region has the DNA TGTGCCAGCAGCCCGCACAGGGCGGGGGGGGGCACTGAAGCTTTCTTT. Its protein is CASSPHRAGGGTEAFF. The chain employs TRBV2 and TRBJ1-1; maybe TRBD1 (6 bases). Germline lookup yields CDR1 SNHLY and CDR2 FYNNEI. V lost 6 bases and J lost 4, with 21 bases in between. The CDR3 extends over 16 amino acids.

The chain links TRBV5-1 to TRBJ1-5; 10 bases map to TRBD1. V lost 4 bases to trimming and J lost 7 bases; unmatched junction nucleotides: 5. There are 14 residues in the CDR3. The germline V gene encodes CDR1 SGHRS and CDR2 YFSETQ. CDR3 loop: CASSPGTGEQPQHF. CDR3 in DNA: TGCGCCAGCAGCCCGGGGACAGGGGAACAGCCCCAGCATTTT.

As DNA, the CDR3 is TGTGCCAGCAGCCCTGCCGGGACTAGGCCCCATGAGCAGTTCTTC. Translating it yields CASSPAGTRPHEQFF. The V and J genes are TRBV14 and TRBJ2-1; TRBD2 aligns across 8 bases. This CDR3 comprises 15 residues. From germline, CDR1 is SGHDN and CDR2 FVKESK. Losses at the gene ends were 4 bases for V and 8 bases for J; bases not matched to a gene: 10.

This sequence joins TRBV9 and TRBJ2-5; 11 bases match TRBD2. Germline-derived CDR1 and CDR2 are SGDLS and YYNGEE. With 4 bases clipped from V and 4 bases from J, the junction kept 6 bases outside the gene matches. The CDR3 runs to 15 residues. The CDR3 spells CASSSLAGGGETQYF. The CDR3 DNA follows: TGTGCCAGCAGCTCCCTAGCGGGAGGAGGAGAGACCCAGTACTTC.

This clone was counted a single time. The chain joins TRBV4-2 to TRBJ1-1; the match to TRBD1 covers 7 bases. Germline CDR1 LGHNA, CDR2 YNFKEQ. CDR3 length: 14 amino acids. J lost 5 bases, V lost 5 bases, and 8 bases had no gene match. DNA for the CDR3: TGTGCCAGCAGCGCCCAGGGGGGCTCAACTGAAGCTTTCTTT. Amino acid sequence: CASSAQGGSTEAFF.

This chain joins TRBV4-2 and TRBJ2-5; 10 bases agree with TRBD2. Germline V gene lookup returns CDR1 LGHNA and CDR2 YNFKEQ. Trimming removed 0 bases from V and 2 bases from J; junction bases left unmatched: 6. This CDR3 is 17 amino acids long. The CDR3 is CASSQDPSGRGQETQYF. The CDR3 coding sequence is TGTGCCAGCAGCCAAGACCCCAGCGGGAGGGGGCAAGAGACCCAGTACTTC.

The chain combines TRBV19 with TRBJ2-1, with 12 bases fitting TRBD2. The V gene end was trimmed by 1 base and the J gene end by 4 bases; junction bases not matched to a gene: 11. Germline V gene sequence: CDR1 LNHDA, CDR2 SQIVND (reference sequence). The CDR3 spans 19 residues. The CDR3 region is CASSIGLAGVTIPYNEQFF. For the CDR3, the DNA is TGTGCCAGTAGTATAGGACTAGCGGGGGTGACCATACCATACAATGAGCAGTTCTTC.

The chain recombines TRBV5-5 with TRBJ2-1, with D tentatively TRBD1 (5 bases). The CDR3 length is 13 residues. V was clipped by 4 bases and J by 3 bases, with 8 bases between them. CDR1 is SGHKS, CDR2 YYEKEE, per germline (reference sequence). The CDR3 sequence: CASSHDSYNEQFF. CDR3 nucleotides: TGTGCCAGCAGCCATGACAGCTACAATGAGCAGTTCTTC.

V and J are TRBV5-4 and TRBJ2-7; TRBD2 matches 8 bases. This CDR3 region has 16 residues. Germline V gene lookup returns CDR1 SGHNT and CDR2 YYREEE (reference sequence). The trim removed 4 bases at V and 1 base at J, leaving 10 bases unmatched. The CDR3 coding sequence is TGTGCCAGCAGCCTCCCCGGGACTAGTTCGTCCTACGAGCAGTACTTC. The encoded protein is CASSLPGTSSSYEQYF.

In this sample, this clone turned up a few times. The chain uses TRBV28 and TRBJ1-5, with a possible D match to TRBD1 (5 bases). V was shortened by 4 bases and J by 13 bases, with 20 bases between the two germline ends. In germline, CDR1 is MDHEN, CDR2 SYDVKM. CDR3 length: 14 amino acids. The CDR3: CASSSAGRNWLQHF. Written as DNA, the CDR3 is TGTGCCAGCAGTTCTGCGGGGCGAAATTGGCTTCAGCATTTT.

The rearrangement joins TRBV28 to TRBJ2-3; D is unresolved. Germline CDR1 is MDHEN and CDR2 is SYDVKM. This CDR3 contains 12 residues. V lost 3 bases to trimming and J lost 5 bases, with 6 bases between them. The CDR3 loop is CASSFGGDTQYF. CDR3 nucleotide sequence: TGTGCCAGCAGTTTCGGCGGAGATACGCAGTATTTT.

This chain links TRBV2 with TRBJ1-2; TRBD1 matches at 10 bases. V lost 7 bases and J lost 5; bases outside the gene matches: 10. Germline V gene lookup returns CDR1 SNHLY and CDR2 FYNNEI. This CDR3 is 15 amino acids long. The CDR3 loop reads CASKDRTGGNYGYTF. CDR3 DNA sequence: TGTGCCAGCAAGGATCGGACAGGGGGGAATTATGGCTACACCTTC.

The rearrangement joins TRBV7-2 to TRBJ1-2; D might be TRBD1 (6 bases). The CDR3 consists of 14 residues. The V gene's germline CDR1 is SGHTA and CDR2 FQGNSA. Deletions cut 5 bases from V and 7 bases from J, with 17 bases between. The DNA of the CDR3 is TGTGCCAGCAGCCGAAAGCCGGGACAACTTGGCTACACCTTC. Encoded protein: CASSRKPGQLGYTF.

The V call is TRBV7-9, the J call TRBJ1-4; TRBD1 might be the D (5 bases). Germline CDR1 and CDR2: SEHNR and FQNEAQ (reference sequence). The V end was cut by 3 bases, the J end by 6 bases, with 14 bases between. The CDR3 is 15 amino acids. CDR3 region: CASSFSGGGDEKLFF. The CDR3 coding sequence is TGTGCCAGCAGCTTTAGCGGGGGTGGTGATGAAAAACTGTTTTTT.